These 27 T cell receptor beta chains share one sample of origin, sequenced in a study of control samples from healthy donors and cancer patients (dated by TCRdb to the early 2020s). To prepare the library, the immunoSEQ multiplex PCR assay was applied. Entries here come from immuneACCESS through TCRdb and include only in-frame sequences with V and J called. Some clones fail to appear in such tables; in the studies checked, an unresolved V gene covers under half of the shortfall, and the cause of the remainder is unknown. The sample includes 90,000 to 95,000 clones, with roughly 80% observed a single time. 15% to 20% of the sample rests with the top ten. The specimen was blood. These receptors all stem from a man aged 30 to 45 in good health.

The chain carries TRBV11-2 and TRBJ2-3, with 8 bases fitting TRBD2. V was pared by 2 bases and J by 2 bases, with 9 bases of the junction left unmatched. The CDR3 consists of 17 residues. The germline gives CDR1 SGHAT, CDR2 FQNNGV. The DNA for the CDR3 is TGTGCCAGCAGCTTAAGAGGGCGGGGGGAAGCCACAGATACGCAGTATTTT. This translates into CASSLRGRGEATDTQYF. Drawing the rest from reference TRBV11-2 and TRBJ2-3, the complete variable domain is EAGVAQSPRYKIIEKRQSVAFWCNPISGHATLYWYQQILGQGPKLLIQFQNNGVVDDSQLPKDRFSAERLKGVDSTLKIQPAKLEDSAVYLCASSLRGRGEATDTQYFGPGTRLTVL.

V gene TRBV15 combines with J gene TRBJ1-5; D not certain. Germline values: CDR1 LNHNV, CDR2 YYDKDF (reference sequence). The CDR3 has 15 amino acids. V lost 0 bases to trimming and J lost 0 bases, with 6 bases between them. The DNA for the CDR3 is TGTGCCACCAGCAGAGAATCGGATAGCAATCAGCCCCAGCATTTT. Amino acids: CATSRESDSNQPQHF.

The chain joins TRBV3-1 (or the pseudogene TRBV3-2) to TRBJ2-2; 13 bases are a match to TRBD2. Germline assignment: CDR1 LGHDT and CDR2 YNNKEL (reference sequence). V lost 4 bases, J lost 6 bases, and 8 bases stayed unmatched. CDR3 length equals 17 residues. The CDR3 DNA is TGTGCCAGCAGCCCCAGGACTAGCGGGGGAATGGCCGGGGAGCTGTTTTTT. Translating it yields CASSPRTSGGMAGELFF.

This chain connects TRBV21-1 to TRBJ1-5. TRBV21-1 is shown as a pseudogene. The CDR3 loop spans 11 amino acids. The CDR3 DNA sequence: TGTGCCAGCAAGGACCATCAGCCCCAGCATTTT. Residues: CASKDHQPQHF.

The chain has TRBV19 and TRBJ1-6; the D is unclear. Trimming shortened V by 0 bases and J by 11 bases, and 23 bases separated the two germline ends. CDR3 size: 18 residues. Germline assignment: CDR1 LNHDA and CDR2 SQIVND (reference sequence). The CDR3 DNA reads TGTGCCAGTAGTATAGATATGGAGGTGGAAGCGCCGCGGACACCCCTCCACTTT. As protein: CASSIDMEVEAPRTPLHF.

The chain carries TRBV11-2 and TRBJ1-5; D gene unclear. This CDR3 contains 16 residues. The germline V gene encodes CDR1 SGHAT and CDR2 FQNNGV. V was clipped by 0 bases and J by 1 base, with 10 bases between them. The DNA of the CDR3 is TGTGCCAGCAGCTTAGATACCCTTGGAAGCAATCAGCCCCAGCATTTT. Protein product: CASSLDTLGSNQPQHF.

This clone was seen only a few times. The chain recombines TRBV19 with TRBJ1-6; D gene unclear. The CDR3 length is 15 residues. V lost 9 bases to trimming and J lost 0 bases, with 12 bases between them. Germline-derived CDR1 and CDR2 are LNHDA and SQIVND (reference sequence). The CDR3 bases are TGTGCCAGCAACCCGACGGACTCCTATAATTCACCCCTCCACTTT. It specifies CASNPTDSYNSPLHF.

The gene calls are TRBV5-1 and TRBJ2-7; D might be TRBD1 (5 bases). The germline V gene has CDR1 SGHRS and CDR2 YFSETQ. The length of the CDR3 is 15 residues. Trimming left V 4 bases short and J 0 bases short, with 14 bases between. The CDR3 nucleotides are TGCGCCAGCAGCCCCCTCTTTGACAGCTCCTACGAGCAGTACTTC. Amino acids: CASSPLFDSSYEQYF.

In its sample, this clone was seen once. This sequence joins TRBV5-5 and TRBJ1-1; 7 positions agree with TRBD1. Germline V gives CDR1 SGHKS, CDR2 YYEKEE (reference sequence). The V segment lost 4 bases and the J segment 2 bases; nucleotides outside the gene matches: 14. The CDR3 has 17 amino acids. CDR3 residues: CASSLPTGQYPNTEAFF. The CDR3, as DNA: TGTGCCAGCAGCCTCCCGACAGGGCAATACCCTAACACTGAAGCTTTCTTT. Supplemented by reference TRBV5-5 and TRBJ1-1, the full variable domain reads DAGVTQSPTHLIKTRGQQVTLRCSPISGHKSVSWYQQVLGQGPQFIFQYYEKEERGRGNFPDRFSARQFPNYSSELNVNALLLGDSALYLCASSLPTGQYPNTEAFFGQGTRLTVV.

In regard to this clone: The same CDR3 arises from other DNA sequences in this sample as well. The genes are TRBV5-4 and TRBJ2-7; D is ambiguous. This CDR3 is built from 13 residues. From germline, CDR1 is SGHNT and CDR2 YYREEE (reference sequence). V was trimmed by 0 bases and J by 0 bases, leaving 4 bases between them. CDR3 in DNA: TGTGCCAGCAGCTTGGGGAGCTCCTACGAGCAGTACTTC. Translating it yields CASSLGSSYEQYF. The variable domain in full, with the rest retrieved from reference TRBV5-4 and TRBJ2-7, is ETGVTQSPTHLIKTRGQQVTLRCSSQSGHNTVSWYQQALGQGPQFIFQYYREEENGRGNFPPRFSGLQFPNYSSELNVNALELDDSALYLCASSLGSSYEQYFGPGTRLTVT.

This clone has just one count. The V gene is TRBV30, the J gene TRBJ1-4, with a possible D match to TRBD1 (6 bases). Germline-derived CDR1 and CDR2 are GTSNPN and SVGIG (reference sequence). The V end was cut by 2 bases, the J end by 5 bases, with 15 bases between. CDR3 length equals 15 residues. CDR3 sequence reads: CAWSPGRGGNEKLFF. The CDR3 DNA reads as TGTGCCTGGAGTCCAGGGAGGGGGGGGAATGAAAAACTGTTTTTT.

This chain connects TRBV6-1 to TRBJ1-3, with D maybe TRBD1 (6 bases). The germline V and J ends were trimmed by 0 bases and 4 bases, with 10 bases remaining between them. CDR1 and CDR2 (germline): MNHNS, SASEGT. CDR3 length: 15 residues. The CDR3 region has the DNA TGTGCCAGCAGTGAAGCGCCAGGGGCAGGAAACACCATATATTTT. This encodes CASSEAPGAGNTIYF.

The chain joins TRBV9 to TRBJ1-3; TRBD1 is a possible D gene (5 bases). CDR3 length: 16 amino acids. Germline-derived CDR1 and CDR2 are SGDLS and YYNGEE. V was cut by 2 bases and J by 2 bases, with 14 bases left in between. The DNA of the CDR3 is TGTGCCAGCAGCGTCGTTGATACGGGGGCTGGAAACACCATATATTTT. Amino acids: CASSVVDTGAGNTIYF.

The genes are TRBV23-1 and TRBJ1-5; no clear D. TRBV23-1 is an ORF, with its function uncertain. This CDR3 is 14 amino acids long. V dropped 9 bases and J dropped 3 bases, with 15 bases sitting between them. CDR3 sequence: CASHGQAFNQPQHF. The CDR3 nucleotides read TGCGCCAGTCACGGGCAGGCGTTCAATCAGCCCCAGCATTTT.

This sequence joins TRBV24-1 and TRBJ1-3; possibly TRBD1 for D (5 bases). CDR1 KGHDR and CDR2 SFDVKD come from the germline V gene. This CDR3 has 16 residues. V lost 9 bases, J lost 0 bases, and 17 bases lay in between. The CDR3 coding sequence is TGTGCCACCCCCAGAGACACCGGGGCCTCTGGAAACACCATATATTTT. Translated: CATPRDTGASGNTIYF.

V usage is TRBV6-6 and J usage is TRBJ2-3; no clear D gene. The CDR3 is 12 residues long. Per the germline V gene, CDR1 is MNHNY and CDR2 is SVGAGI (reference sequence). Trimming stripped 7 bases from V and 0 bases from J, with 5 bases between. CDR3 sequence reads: CASMGSTDTQYF. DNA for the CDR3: TGTGCCAGCATGGGTAGCACAGATACGCAGTATTTT.

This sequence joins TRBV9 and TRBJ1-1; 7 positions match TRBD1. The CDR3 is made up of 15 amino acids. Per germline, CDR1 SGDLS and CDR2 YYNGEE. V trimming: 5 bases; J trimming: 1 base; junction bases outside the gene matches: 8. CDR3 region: CASSRQGGGNTEAFF. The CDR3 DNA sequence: TGTGCCAGCAGTAGACAGGGAGGTGGGAACACTGAAGCTTTCTTT.

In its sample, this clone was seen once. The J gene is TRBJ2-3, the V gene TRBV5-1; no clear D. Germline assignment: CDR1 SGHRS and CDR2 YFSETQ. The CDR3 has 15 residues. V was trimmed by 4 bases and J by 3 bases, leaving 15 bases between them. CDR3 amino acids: CASSLTPSWTDTQYF. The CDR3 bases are TGCGCCAGCAGCCTGACACCCTCTTGGACAGATACGCAGTATTTT.

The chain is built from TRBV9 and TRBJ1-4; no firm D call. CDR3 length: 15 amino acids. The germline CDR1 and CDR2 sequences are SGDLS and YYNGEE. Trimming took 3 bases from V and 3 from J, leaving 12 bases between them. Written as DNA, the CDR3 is TGTGCCAGCAGCGAATCTGGACTTTCTAATGAAAAACTGTTTTTT. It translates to CASSESGLSNEKLFF.

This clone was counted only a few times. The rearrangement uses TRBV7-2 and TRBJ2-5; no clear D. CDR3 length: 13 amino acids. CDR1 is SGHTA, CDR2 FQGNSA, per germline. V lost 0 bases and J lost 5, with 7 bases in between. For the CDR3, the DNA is TGTGCCAGCAGCTTAGCGCGTTTGGAGACCCAGTACTTC. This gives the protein CASSLARLETQYF.

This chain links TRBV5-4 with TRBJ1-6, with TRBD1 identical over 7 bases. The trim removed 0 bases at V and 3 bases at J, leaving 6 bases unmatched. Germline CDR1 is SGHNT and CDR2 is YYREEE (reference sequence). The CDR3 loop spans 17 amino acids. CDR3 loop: CASSLGDRAFYNSPLHF. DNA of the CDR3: TGTGCCAGCAGCTTGGGTGACAGGGCTTTCTATAATTCACCCCTCCACTTT.

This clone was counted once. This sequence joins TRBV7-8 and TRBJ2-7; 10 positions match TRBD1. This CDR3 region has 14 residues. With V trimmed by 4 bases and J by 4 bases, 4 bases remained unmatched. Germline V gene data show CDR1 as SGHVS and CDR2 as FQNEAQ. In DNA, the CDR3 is TGTGCCAGCAGCTCGAGGACAGGGGGATACGAGCAGTACTTC. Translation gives CASSSRTGGYEQYF.

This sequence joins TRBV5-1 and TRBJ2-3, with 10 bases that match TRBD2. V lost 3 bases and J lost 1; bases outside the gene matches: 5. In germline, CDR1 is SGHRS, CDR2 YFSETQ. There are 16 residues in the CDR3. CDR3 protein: CASSSTGTSGTDTQYF. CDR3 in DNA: TGCGCCAGCAGCTCTACCGGGACTAGCGGCACAGATACGCAGTATTTT.

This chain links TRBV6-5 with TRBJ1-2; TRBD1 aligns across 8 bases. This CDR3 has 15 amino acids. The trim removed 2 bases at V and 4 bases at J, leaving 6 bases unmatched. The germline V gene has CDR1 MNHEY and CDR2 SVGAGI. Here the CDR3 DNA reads TGTGCCAGCAGTTACGGCCGGGACAGGTTCTATGGCTACACCTTC. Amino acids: CASSYGRDRFYGYTF.

CDR3 region: CASSSDVTSNTEAFF. In nucleotides, the CDR3 is TGTGCCAGCAGTTCGGACGTCACATCGAACACTGAAGCTTTCTTT. This chain links TRBV6-6 with TRBJ1-1; D is ambiguous. V lost 4 bases to trimming and J lost 1 base, with 13 bases between them. This CDR3 has 15 residues. CDR1 and CDR2 from the germline V gene are MNHNY and SVGAGI (reference sequence).

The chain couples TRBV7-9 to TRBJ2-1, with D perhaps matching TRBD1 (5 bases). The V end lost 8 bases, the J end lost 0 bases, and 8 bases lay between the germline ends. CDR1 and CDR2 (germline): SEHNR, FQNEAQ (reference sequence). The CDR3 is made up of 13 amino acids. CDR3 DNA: TGTGCCAGCGCAAGGGGCTCCTACAATGAGCAGTTCTTC. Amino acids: CASARGSYNEQFF.

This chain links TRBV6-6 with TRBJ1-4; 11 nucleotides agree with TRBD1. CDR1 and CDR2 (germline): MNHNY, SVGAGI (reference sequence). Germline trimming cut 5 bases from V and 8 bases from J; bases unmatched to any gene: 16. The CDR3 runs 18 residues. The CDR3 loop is CASSPVDRGRVRGEKLFF. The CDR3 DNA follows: TGTGCCAGCAGTCCGGTGGACAGGGGGCGAGTTCGGGGCGAAAAACTGTTTTTT.